The 2 T cell receptor beta chains given below trace back to one sample, sequenced in a study of T cell repertoires in cytomegalovirus infection. TCRdb ran MiXCR on the reads and lists one entry per CDR3 protein. The profile shows 150,000 to 200,000 distinct CDR3 sequences, over 13% of them singletons. Sequenced material: PBMCs. The receptors stem from a human donor in good health (CMV status not recorded). Some clones in this sample may be carry-over from other donors' samples.

This clonotype came up many times. The chain employs TRBV7-2 and TRBJ2-1; tentatively, D is TRBD1 (5 bases). V shed 1 base and J shed 10 bases, with 5 bases lying between them. Germline loops: CDR1 SGHTA, CDR2 FQGNSA. This CDR3 is 11 amino acids long. The CDR3 DNA reads as TGTGCCAGCAGCTTAGAGGGGGAGCAGTTCTTC. As protein: CASSLEGEQFF. Full variable domain (remainder filled in from reference TRBV7-2 and TRBJ2-1): GAGVSQSPSNKVTEKGKDVELRCDPISGHTALYWYRQSLGQGLEFLIYFQGNSAPDKSGLPSDRFSAERTGGSVSTLTIQRTQQEDSAVYLCASSLEGEQFFGPGTRLTVL.

This clonotype has ten or more counts. This rearrangement joins TRBV6-2 or TRBV6-3 to TRBJ2-3; 7 bases are shared with TRBD2. The CDR3 loop spans 17 amino acids. J lost 1 base, V lost 2 bases, and 9 bases had no gene match. Germline CDR1 reads MNHEY; CDR2 reads SVGEGT. The CDR3 region has the DNA TGTGCCAGCAGTTACGTGAGCGGGGTAGCGGGCACAGATACGCAGTATTTT. This encodes CASSYVSGVAGTDTQYF.